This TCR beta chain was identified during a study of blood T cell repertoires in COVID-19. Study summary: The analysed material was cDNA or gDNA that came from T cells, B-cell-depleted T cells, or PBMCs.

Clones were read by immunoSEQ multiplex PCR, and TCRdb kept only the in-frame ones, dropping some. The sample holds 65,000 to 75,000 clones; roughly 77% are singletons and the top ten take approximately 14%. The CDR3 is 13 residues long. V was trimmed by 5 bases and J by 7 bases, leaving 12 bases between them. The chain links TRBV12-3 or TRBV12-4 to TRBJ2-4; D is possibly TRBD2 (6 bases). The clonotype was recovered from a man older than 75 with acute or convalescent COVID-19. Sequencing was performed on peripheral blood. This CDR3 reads CASSPTTSNIQYF. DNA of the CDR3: TGTGCCAGCAGTCCCACTACTAGCAACATTCAGTACTTC.